This TCR beta chain was sequenced during a study of technical replicates of blood from several donors. V was pared by 5 bases and J by 1 base, with 14 bases between. The CDR3 totals 14 residues. Germline V gives CDR1 SQVTM, CDR2 ANQGSEA. TCRdb's table, derived via immunoSEQ multiplex PCR, lists solely in-frame clones and lacks some. Among around 68,000 clones listed, 95% to 97% were seen once. The chain couples TRBV29-1 to TRBJ1-1; D remains unclear. The sequencing sample was made of T cells isolated from PBMCs. This clonotype originated in a human donor in good health. This CDR3 is CSVKSGSGNTEAFF. DNA of the CDR3: TGCAGCGTTAAGAGCGGAAGTGGGAACACTGAAGCTTTCTTT. The entire variable domain, with the rest obtained from reference TRBV29-1 and TRBJ1-1, is as follows: SAVISQKPSRDICQRGTSLTIQCQVDSQVTMMFWYRQQPGQSLTLIATANQGSEATYESGFVIDKFPISRPNLTFSTLTVSNMSPEDSSIYLCSVKSGSGNTEAFFGQGTRLTVV.